This T cell receptor beta chain emerged from a study of blood T cell repertoires in COVID-19. The protocol was immunoSEQ multiplex PCR, while the TCRdb copy is restricted to in-frame clones and leaves out a portion. The sample lists roughly 90,000 clones; around 85% were seen once. CDR1 is MDHEN and CDR2 is SYDVKM in the germline V gene. V was pared by 10 bases and J by 7 bases, with 13 bases between. This CDR3 contains 11 residues. This receptor was identified in a human donor in a cohort sampled during active COVID-19. Sequencing was performed on peripheral blood. The rearrangement uses TRBV28 and TRBJ1-2; D uncertain. CDR3 in DNA: TGTGCCATTAAAAGTAGATCTGGCTACACCTTC. As protein: CAIKSRSGYTF.